Shown below are 23 T cell receptor beta chains from a single sample sequenced in a study of blood T cell repertoires in COVID-19. The repertoire was sequenced with immunoSEQ multiplex PCR; TCRdb's copy has only in-frame clones and lacks some. The table lists about 130,000 clones, approximately 80% of them singletons. Sequenced: peripheral blood. These receptors were collected from a man aged 40-55 years with active or convalescent COVID-19.

The V call is TRBV30, the J call TRBJ1-2, with D possibly TRBD1 on 5 matching bases. Germline CDR1 and CDR2: GTSNPN and SVGIG (reference sequence). The CDR3 spans 13 residues. V was trimmed by 2 bases and J by 5 bases, leaving 12 bases between them. CDR3 DNA sequence: TGTGCCTGGAGTCCCCCCGGGGGTTATGGCTACACCTTC. This sequence encodes CAWSPPGGYGYTF.

The chain's CDR3 is CASSWGTDGYTF. The DNA of the CDR3 is TGTGCCAGCAGCTGGGGGACAGATGGCTACACCTTC. The J gene is TRBJ1-2, the V gene TRBV5-4; TRBD1 agrees at 7 bases. The V segment lost 3 bases and the J segment 6 bases; nucleotides outside the gene matches: 2. CDR1 and CDR2 from the germline V gene are SGHNT and YYREEE (reference sequence). The CDR3 runs 12 residues.

V is TRBV5-1 and J is TRBJ2-1; 8 bases line up with TRBD1. The CDR3 covers 17 residues. CDR1 and CDR2 (germline): SGHRS, YFSETQ. Trimming cost V 4 bases and J 6 bases; bases outside gene matches: 15. CDR3 sequence: CASSKIGQGWSRNEQFF. CDR3 bases: TGCGCCAGCAGCAAAATCGGACAGGGTTGGTCCCGCAATGAGCAGTTCTTC. Full variable domain (outside the CDR3, taken from reference TRBV5-1 and TRBJ2-1): KAGVTQTPRYLIKTRGQQVTLSCSPISGHRSVSWYQQTPGQGLQFLFEYFSETQRNKGNFPGRFSGRQFSNSRSEMNVSTLELGDSALYLCASSKIGQGWSRNEQFFGPGTRLTVL.

This rearrangement joins TRBV19 to TRBJ1-2; D remains unclear. Germline CDR1 and CDR2: LNHDA and SQIVND (reference sequence). V was cut by 9 bases and J by 4 bases, with 15 bases left in between. This CDR3 spans 13 amino acids. This CDR3 reads CASLREEGYGYTF. CDR3 DNA: TGTGCCAGCCTGAGGGAGGAAGGCTATGGCTACACCTTC.

V is TRBV12-5 and J is TRBJ1-1; tentative D call: TRBD1 (6 bases). V lost 3 bases and J 7 bases, leaving 9 bases between the germline ends. The CDR3 totals 12 residues. The germline CDR1 and CDR2 sequences are LGHNT and FRNRAP. In DNA, the CDR3 is TGTGCTAGTGGTTTTCAGGGACATGAAGCTTTCTTT. It translates to CASGFQGHEAFF.

V is TRBV3-1 (or the pseudogene TRBV3-2) and J is TRBJ1-1; possible D gene TRBD1, 6 bases. Trimming removed 1 base from V and 0 bases from J, with 12 bases in between. This CDR3 has 16 amino acids. Germline V gene lookup returns CDR1 LGHDT and CDR2 YNNKEL (reference sequence). CDR3 protein: CASSQAGQTMNTEAFF. In DNA form, the CDR3 reads TGTGCCAGCAGCCAAGCCGGACAGACGATGAACACTGAAGCTTTCTTT.

The chain has TRBV10-1 and TRBJ2-2; 11 bases map to TRBD1. The CDR3 runs to 15 residues. After removal of 7 bases from V and 5 bases from J, the junction contained 6 bases not matched to a gene. CDR1 WNHNN and CDR2 SYGVQD come from the germline V gene (reference sequence). CDR3 sequence reads: CASMAGTGGTGELFF. The CDR3 bases are TGCGCCAGCATGGCGGGGACAGGGGGGACCGGGGAGCTGTTTTTT.

This sequence joins TRBV6-5 and TRBJ1-6; D perhaps matches TRBD1 (5 bases). The CDR3 loop spans 14 amino acids. The germline gives CDR1 MNHEY, CDR2 SVGAGI. V was shortened by 5 bases and J by 3 bases, with 8 bases between the two germline ends. CDR3 nucleotide sequence: TGTGCCAGCAGTCCGGGGGACTATAATTCACCCCTCCACTTT. It is translated as CASSPGDYNSPLHF.

V gene TRBV29-1 combines with J gene TRBJ1-2, with D possibly TRBD1 on 5 matching bases. The CDR3 is 14 residues long. Between the trimmed V and J ends, which lost 3 bases and 3 bases, there was a span of 14 bases. From germline, CDR1 is SQVTM and CDR2 ANQGSEA. The CDR3 region has the DNA TGCAGCGTTGACGGAGGGGACGGTTACTATGGCTACACCTTC. Protein sequence: CSVDGGDGYYGYTF.

This chain links TRBV27 with TRBJ1-1; 7 nucleotides line up with TRBD1. The V and J ends lost 2 bases and 1 base, in that order; junction bases with no gene match: 4. The length of the CDR3 is 15 residues. CDR1 is MNHEY and CDR2 is SMNVEV in the germline V gene (reference sequence). CDR3 sequence: CASSLDPGGNTEAFF. CDR3 sequence (DNA): TGTGCCAGCAGTTTAGATCCAGGGGGGAACACTGAAGCTTTCTTT.

The rearrangement links TRBV6-2 or TRBV6-3 to TRBJ2-5; D remains ambiguous. The CDR3 runs 12 residues. Germline V gives CDR1 MNHEY, CDR2 SVGEGT. The V end was cut by 4 bases, the J end by 5 bases, with 8 bases between. CDR3 sequence reads: CASSFFGETQYF. In DNA, the CDR3 is TGTGCCAGCAGTTTCTTCGGGGAGACCCAGTACTTC.

The V call is TRBV11-1, the J call TRBJ2-3, with D perhaps TRBD2 (5 bases). There are 11 residues in the CDR3. Trimming took 8 bases from V and 2 from J, leaving 5 bases between them. Germline V CDR1 and CDR2: SGHAT, FQDESV (reference sequence). The CDR3 nucleotides read TGTGCCAGCCGGGACACAGATACGCAGTATTTT. Its protein product is CASRDTDTQYF.

J is TRBJ1-1 and V is TRBV4-1; no reliable D call. CDR1 is MGHRA and CDR2 is YSYEKL in the germline V gene. The length of the CDR3 is 15 residues. Trimming removed 0 bases at V and 1 base at J, with 9 bases between. CDR3 bases: TGCGCCAGCAGCCAAGATGTCCCCGGGAACACTGAAGCTTTCTTT. This translates into CASSQDVPGNTEAFF.

This chain uses TRBV29-1 with TRBJ2-3, with 12 nucleotides matching TRBD2. The CDR3 covers 14 residues. The germline V gene has CDR1 SQVTM and CDR2 ANQGSEA. V trimming: 6 bases; J trimming: 6 bases; junction bases outside the gene matches: 7. CDR3 coding DNA: TGCAGCGTCCAACTAGCGGGGGGCGCCGATACGCAGTATTTT. Protein: CSVQLAGGADTQYF.

The chain employs TRBV29-1 and TRBJ1-1, with D possibly matching TRBD1 (5 bases). Trimming left V 8 bases short and J 1 base short, with 8 bases between. CDR1 is SQVTM, CDR2 ANQGSEA, per germline. The CDR3 has 11 residues. The CDR3 nucleotides are TGCAGCTTGACAGAGAACACTGAAGCTTTCTTT. It yields the protein CSLTENTEAFF.

The J gene is TRBJ2-3, the V gene TRBV18; possible D gene TRBD1, 5 bases. This CDR3 is 14 amino acids long. Germline loops: CDR1 KGHSH, CDR2 LQKENI. Deletions cut 3 bases from V and 1 base from J, with 8 bases between. Written as DNA, the CDR3 is TGTGCCAGCTCACCGTCACAGGGCACAGATACGCAGTATTTT. Its translation is CASSPSQGTDTQYF.

J is TRBJ1-1 and V is TRBV11-2, with TRBD1 matching over 7 bases. Per the germline V gene, CDR1 is SGHAT and CDR2 is FQNNGV. The CDR3 consists of 15 residues. The ends lost 5 bases at V and 2 bases at J; junction bases unmatched: 8. The CDR3 DNA sequence: TGTGCCAGCAGCGTTACAGGGGTTCTAAACACTGAAGCTTTCTTT. This gives the protein CASSVTGVLNTEAFF.

CDR3 nucleotides: TGTGCTAGTGACCCGGTTTGGACAGGTTTCTACGAGCAGTACTTC. Protein product: CASDPVWTGFYEQYF. V is TRBV12-5 and J is TRBJ2-7; 7 bases line up with TRBD1. Germline trimming cut 7 bases from V and 3 bases from J; bases unmatched to any gene: 12. This CDR3 contains 15 residues. Germline-derived CDR1 and CDR2 are LGHNT and FRNRAP.

The CDR3 spells CASLTGATDTQYF. Here the CDR3 DNA reads TGTGCCAGCCTCACAGGGGCGACGGATACGCAGTATTTT. This rearrangement joins TRBV18 to TRBJ2-3, with TRBD1 matching 7 bases. Trimming cost V 8 bases and J 6 bases; bases outside gene matches: 8. CDR1 is KGHSH, CDR2 LQKENI, per germline. The CDR3 runs to 13 residues.

This clone was seen more than once but under ten times. The V call is TRBV7-9, the J call TRBJ1-2; a weak D match, TRBD1 (5 bases). The CDR3 consists of 15 residues. Deletions cut 0 bases from V and 4 bases from J, with 12 bases between. Germline V gene lookup returns CDR1 SEHNR and CDR2 FQNEAQ (reference sequence). The CDR3 sequence: CASSLARQPSYGYTF. The DNA of the CDR3 is TGTGCCAGCAGCTTAGCGCGACAGCCGAGCTATGGCTACACCTTC. The whole variable domain, remainder taken from reference TRBV7-9 and TRBJ1-2, is DTGVSQNPRHKITKRGQNVTFRCDPISEHNRLYWYRQTLGQGPEFLTYFQNEAQLEKSRLLSDRFSAERPKGSFSTLEIQRTEQGDSAMYLCASSLARQPSYGYTFGSGTRLTVV.

The chain links TRBV6-2 or TRBV6-3 to TRBJ2-3, with D perhaps matching TRBD1 (6 bases). Deletions cut 0 bases from V and 1 base from J, with 11 bases between. Germline values: CDR1 MNHEY, CDR2 SVGEGT. CDR3 length equals 16 residues. The CDR3 DNA follows: TGTGCCAGCAGTTACTCGAGGGACAAACGCACAGATACGCAGTATTTT. This translates into CASSYSRDKRTDTQYF.

The chain links TRBV20-1 to TRBJ2-5; D gene ambiguous. The germline V gene encodes CDR1 DFQATT and CDR2 SNEGSKA (reference sequence). Trimming took off 5 bases at V and 4 bases at J, with 5 bases between the two ends. The CDR3 loop spans 10 amino acids. The CDR3 nucleotides are TGCAGTGCTGAGGCAGAGACCCAGTACTTC. It translates to CSAEAETQYF.

This chain joins TRBV6-5 and TRBJ1-4; 7 nucleotides align to TRBD1. The CDR3 runs to 13 residues. The germline V gene encodes CDR1 MNHEY and CDR2 SVGAGI. Trimming took 6 bases from V and 14 from J; bases not matched to a gene: 12. CDR3 DNA sequence: TGTGCCAGCAGCCGACAGGGTGCTGGGGGGCTGTTTTTT. Translated: CASSRQGAGGLFF.